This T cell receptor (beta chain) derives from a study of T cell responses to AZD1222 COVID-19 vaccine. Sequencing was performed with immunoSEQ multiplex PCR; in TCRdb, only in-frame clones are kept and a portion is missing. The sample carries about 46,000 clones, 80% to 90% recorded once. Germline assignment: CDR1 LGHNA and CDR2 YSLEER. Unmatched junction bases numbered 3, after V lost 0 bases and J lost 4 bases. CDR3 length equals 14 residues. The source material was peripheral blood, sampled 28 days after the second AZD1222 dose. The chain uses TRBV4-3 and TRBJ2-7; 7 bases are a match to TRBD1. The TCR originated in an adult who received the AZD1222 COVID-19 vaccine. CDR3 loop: CASSQDTRGYEQYF. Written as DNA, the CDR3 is TGCGCCAGCAGCCAAGATACCAGGGGGTACGAGCAGTACTTC.